Listed below are T cell receptor beta chains from one sample, sequenced in a study of human T cells and chemical hapten exposure. One entry per CDR3 protein, called by TCRdb with MiXCR from the RACE reads. The sample carries roughly 380,000 distinct CDR3 sequences, about 5.1% recorded once. The specimen comprised whole blood, sampled in connection with sensitization to the hapten diphenylcyclopropenone (DPC). The receptors here all came from a woman between 50 and 59 years old with alopecia areata. Some clones in this sample may be carry-over from other donors' samples. Each CDR3 is given with its conserved first and last residue. The D gene is left open where the match is weak. Clone sizes are given selectively: once, few, many, or a class where the clone is expanded.

>TRBJ2-5|TRBD1|TRBV20-1|-
TGCAGTGCTAGGGAAATTCTTGGGACAGCCTTTACAGAGACCCAGTACTTC
CSAREILGTAFTETQYF
>TRBJ1-3|-|TRBV27|few
TGTGCCAGCAGTGGGACGGCCGACTCTGGAAACACCATATATTTT
CASSGTADSGNTIYF
>TRBJ2-7|-|TRBV10-3|-
TGTGCCATCAGTGAGTCCGCGGCCCAGCAGTACTTC
CAISESAAQQYF
>TRBJ2-5|-|TRBV7-2|many
TGTGCCAGCAGCCGGTACGGGCTACAAGAGACCCAGTACTTC
CASSRYGLQETQYF
>TRBJ1-6|-|TRBV5-1|many
TGCGCCAGCAGCCCGGACGAGTATAATTCACCCCTCCACTTT
CASSPDEYNSPLHF
>TRBJ2-7|-|TRBV7-2|few
TGTGCCAGCAGGGCAGGTTTCGAGCAGTACTTC
CASRAGFEQYF
>TRBJ2-3|-|TRBV12-5|-
TGTGCTAGTGGTTCTGTTACAGGGATGACGACAGATACGCAGTATTTT
CASGSVTGMTTDTQYF
>TRBJ2-3|-|TRBV4-2|once
TGTGCCAGCAGAGTGGAGGGGCGGGATACGCAGTATTTT
CASRVEGRDTQYF
>TRBJ1-6|-|TRBV6-5|-
TGTGCCAGCAGTAGACAGCTTGACGGTTCACCCCTCCACTTT
CASSRQLDGSPLHF
>TRBJ2-1|TRBD2|TRBV27|-
TGTGCCAGCGGGGGGGACGGCCAATGGGGCAATGAGCAGTTCTTC
CASGGDGQWGNEQFF
>TRBJ2-5|-|TRBV12-3/TRBV12-4|many
TGTGCCAGCAGTTTCCCCGGTCGCGAAGAGACCCAGTACTTC
CASSFPGREETQYF
>TRBJ2-1|-|TRBV25-1|-
TGTGCCAGCAGAATGGTGGGTGAGCAGTTCTTC
CASRMVGEQFF
>TRBJ1-4|-|TRBV5-6|many
TGTGCCAGCAGCTTGAAGGCGGCGGAAAAACTGTTTTTT
CASSLKAAEKLFF
>TRBJ1-1|-|TRBV25-1|-
TGTGCCAGCAGTGTTGTGGGGGACACTGAAGCTTTCTTT
CASSVVGDTEAFF
>TRBJ2-7|-|TRBV10-3|many
TGTGCCATCAGTGAGCCGGACCGGCCCTACGAGCAGTACTTC
CAISEPDRPYEQYF
>TRBJ2-1|-|TRBV9|many
TGTGCCAGCAGCGTAGGTAGCTCCTACAATGAGCAGTTCTTC
CASSVGSSYNEQFF
>TRBJ1-2|-|TRBV7-2|few
TGTGCCAGCAGCTTCAGCGGGGGCGCGTATGGCTACACCTTC
CASSFSGGAYGYTF
>TRBJ1-3|-|TRBV3-1|many
TGTGCCAGCAGCCAAGGGCGCAGGGTGGTCACTGGAAACACCATATATTTT
CASSQGRRVVTGNTIYF
>TRBJ1-2|TRBD1|TRBV3-1|-
TGTGCCAGCAGCCTGGGACAGGGGCCGCCCGGGGGTGGCTACACCTTC
CASSLGQGPPGGGYTF
>TRBJ2-7|-|TRBV20-1|many
TGCAGTGCTACCCAGCGGGACACTACCTACGAGCAGTACTTC
CSATQRDTTYEQYF
>TRBJ1-4|-|TRBV4-1|few
TGCGCCAGCAGCCAGGAGCGTAGCGTACAGGAAAAACTGTTTTTT
CASSQERSVQEKLFF
>TRBJ1-2|TRBD1|TRBV19|few
TGTGCCAGTACCCTCACGCAGGGGGCCGGCTATGGCTACACCTTC
CASTLTQGAGYGYTF
>TRBJ2-2|-|TRBV10-3|many
TGTGCCCTCCGACGGGAGAACACCGGGGAGCTGTTTTTT
CALRRENTGELFF
>TRBJ2-3|-|TRBV7-2|many
TGTGCCAGCAGCTTATCGACAGCCACAGATACGCAGTATTTT
CASSLSTATDTQYF
>TRBJ2-1|TRBD2|TRBV9|-
TGTGCCAGCAGCGTAGCTGTCGGGGGAGGGACCTACAATGAGCAGTTCTTC
CASSVAVGGGTYNEQFF
>TRBJ1-2|TRBD1|TRBV28|many
TGTGCCAGCATTGAGGGACAGGGAGGAAGTTTTAGCTACACCTTC
CASIEGQGGSFSYTF
>TRBJ2-7|TRBD2|TRBV20-1|many
TGCAGTGCCCCCCCGGCGGGAGTCGTTGAGCAGTACTTC
CSAPPAGVVEQYF
>TRBJ2-2|-|TRBV7-9|-
TGTGCCAGCAAACCGGGAGTGAGCACCGGGGAGCTGTTTTTT
CASKPGVSTGELFF
>TRBJ2-7|-|TRBV12-3/TRBV12-4|many
TGTGCCAGCAGTTTAGGTGGGACCCTCAGTTACGAGCAGTACTTC
CASSLGGTLSYEQYF
>TRBJ2-1|-|TRBV12-3/TRBV12-4|many
TGTGCCAGCAGTTTTCGGGCTAGCGATGAGCAGTTCTTC
CASSFRASDEQFF
>TRBJ1-2|-|TRBV12-3/TRBV12-4|-
TGTGCCAGCAGTTTCCAGACAGGCGGCTACACCTTC
CASSFQTGGYTF
>TRBJ1-1|-|TRBV2|-
TGTGCCAGCATCCCAGGGACGTTTTATGCTTTCTTT
CASIPGTFYAFF